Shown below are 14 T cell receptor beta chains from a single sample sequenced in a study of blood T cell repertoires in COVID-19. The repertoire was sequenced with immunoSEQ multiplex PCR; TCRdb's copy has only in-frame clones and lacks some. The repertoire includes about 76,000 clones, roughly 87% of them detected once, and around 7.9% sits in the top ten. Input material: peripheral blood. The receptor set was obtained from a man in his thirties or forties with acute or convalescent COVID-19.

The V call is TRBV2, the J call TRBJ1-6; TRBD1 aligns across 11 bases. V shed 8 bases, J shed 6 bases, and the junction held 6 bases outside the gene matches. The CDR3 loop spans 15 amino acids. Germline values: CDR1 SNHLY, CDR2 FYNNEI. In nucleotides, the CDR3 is TGTGCCAGCGTAGGACAGGGGGCCGGTAATTCACCCCTCCACTTT. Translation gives CASVGQGAGNSPLHF. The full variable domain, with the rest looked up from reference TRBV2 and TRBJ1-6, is EPEVTQTPSHQVTQMGQEVILRCVPISNHLYFYWYRQILGQKVEFLVSFYNNEISEKSEIFDDQFSVERPDGSNFTLKIRSTKLEDSAMYFCASVGQGAGNSPLHFGNGTRLTVT.

The CDR3 nucleotides are TGCGCCAGCAGCGAGGGACAGAGAGCTGAAAAACTGTTTTTT. Its protein product is CASSEGQRAEKLFF. The chain is built from TRBV5-1 and TRBJ1-4; 7 nucleotides line up with TRBD1. The CDR3 is 14 residues long. Germline V lookup: CDR1 SGHRS, CDR2 YFSETQ. Germline trimming cut 4 bases from V and 7 bases from J; bases unmatched to any gene: 7.

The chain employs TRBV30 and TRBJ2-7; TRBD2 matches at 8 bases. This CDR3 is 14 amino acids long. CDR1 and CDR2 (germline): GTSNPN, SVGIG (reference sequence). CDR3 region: CAKSRREETYEQYF. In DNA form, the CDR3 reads TGTGCTAAGAGCCGGCGGGAGGAAACCTACGAGCAGTACTTC.

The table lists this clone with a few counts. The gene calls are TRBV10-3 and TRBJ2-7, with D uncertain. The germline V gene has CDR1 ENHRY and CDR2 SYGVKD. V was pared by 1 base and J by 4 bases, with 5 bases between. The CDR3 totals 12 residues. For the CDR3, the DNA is TGTGCCATCAGTGAGTTTTCTTACGAGCAGTACTTC. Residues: CAISEFSYEQYF.

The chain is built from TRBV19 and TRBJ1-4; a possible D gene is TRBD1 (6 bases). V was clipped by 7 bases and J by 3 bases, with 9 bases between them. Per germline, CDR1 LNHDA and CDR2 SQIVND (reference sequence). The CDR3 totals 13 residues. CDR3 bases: TGTGCCAGTAAAGGGGGACCTAATGAAAAACTGTTTTTT. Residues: CASKGGPNEKLFF.

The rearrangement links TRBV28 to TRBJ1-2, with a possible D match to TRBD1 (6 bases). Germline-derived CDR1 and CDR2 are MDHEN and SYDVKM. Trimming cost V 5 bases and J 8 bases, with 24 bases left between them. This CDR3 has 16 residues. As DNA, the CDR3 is TGTGCCAGCAGTCCGCCACTGGACAGCAGTAGTAGGGGCTACACCTTC. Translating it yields CASSPPLDSSSRGYTF.

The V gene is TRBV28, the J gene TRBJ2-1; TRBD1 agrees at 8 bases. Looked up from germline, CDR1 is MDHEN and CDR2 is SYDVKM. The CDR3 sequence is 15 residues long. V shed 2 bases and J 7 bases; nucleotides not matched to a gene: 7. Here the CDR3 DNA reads TGTGCCAGCAGTTTAGGGCAGGGGGCTGAGAATGAGCAGTTCTTC. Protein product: CASSLGQGAENEQFF.

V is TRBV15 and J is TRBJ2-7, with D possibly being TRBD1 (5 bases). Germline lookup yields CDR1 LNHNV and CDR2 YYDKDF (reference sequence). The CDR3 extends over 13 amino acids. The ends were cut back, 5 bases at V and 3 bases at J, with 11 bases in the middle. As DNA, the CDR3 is TGTGCCACCAGCCGATCGGACATCTACGAGCAGTACTTC. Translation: CATSRSDIYEQYF.

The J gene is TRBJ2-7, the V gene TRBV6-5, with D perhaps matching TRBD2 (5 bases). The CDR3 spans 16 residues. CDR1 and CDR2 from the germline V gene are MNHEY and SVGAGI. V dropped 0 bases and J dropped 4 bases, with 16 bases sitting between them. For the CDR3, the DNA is TGTGCCAGCAGTTACTCGACGAGGGAGCGGAAATACGAGCAGTACTTC. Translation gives CASSYSTRERKYEQYF.

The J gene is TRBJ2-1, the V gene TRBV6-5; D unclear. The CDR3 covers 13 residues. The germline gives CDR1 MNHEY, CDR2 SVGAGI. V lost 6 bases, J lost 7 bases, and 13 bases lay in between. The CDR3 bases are TGTGCCAGCAGCCCAAATGCGCGAAATGAGCAGTTCTTC. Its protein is CASSPNARNEQFF.

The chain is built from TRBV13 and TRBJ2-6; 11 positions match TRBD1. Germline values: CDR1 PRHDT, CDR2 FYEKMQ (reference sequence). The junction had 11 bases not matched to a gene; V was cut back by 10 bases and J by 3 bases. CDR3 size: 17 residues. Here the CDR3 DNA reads TGTGCCATCTTATCGGACAGGGGGCAAGGTGGGGCCAACGTCCTGACTTTC. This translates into CAILSDRGQGGANVLTF. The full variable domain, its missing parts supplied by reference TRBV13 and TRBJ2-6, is AAGVIQSPRHLIKEKRETATLKCYPIPRHDTVYWYQQGPGQDPQFLISFYEKMQSDKGSIPDRFSAQQFSDYHSELNMSSLELGDSALYFCAILSDRGQGGANVLTFGAGSRLTVL.

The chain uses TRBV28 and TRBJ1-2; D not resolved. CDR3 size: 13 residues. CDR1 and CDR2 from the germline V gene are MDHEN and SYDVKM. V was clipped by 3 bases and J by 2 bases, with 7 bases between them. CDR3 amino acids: CASSLVQNYGYTF. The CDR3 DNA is TGTGCCAGCAGTTTGGTACAGAACTATGGCTACACCTTC.

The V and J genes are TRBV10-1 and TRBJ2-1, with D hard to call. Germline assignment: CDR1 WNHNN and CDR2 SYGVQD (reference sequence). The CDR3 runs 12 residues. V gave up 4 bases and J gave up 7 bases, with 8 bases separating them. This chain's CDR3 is CASSGQWNEQFF. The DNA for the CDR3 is TGCGCCAGCAGTGGGCAGTGGAATGAGCAGTTCTTC.

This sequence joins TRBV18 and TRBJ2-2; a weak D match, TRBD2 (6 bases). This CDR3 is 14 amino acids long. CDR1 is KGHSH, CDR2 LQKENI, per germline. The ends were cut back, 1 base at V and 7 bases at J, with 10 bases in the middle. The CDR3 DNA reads TGTGCCAGCTCACCACAGGGAGCGGGCGGGGAGCTGTTTTTT. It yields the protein CASSPQGAGGELFF.